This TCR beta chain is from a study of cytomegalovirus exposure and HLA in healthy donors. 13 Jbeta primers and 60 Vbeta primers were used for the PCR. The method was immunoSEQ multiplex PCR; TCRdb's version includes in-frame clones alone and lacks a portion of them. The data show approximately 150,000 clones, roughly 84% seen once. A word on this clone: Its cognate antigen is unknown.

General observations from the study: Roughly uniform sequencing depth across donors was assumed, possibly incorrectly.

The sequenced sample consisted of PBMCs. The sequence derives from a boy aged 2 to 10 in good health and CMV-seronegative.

CDR3 in amino acids: CASSIPAGASNTGELFF. Here the CDR3 DNA reads TGTGCCAGCAGTATACCAGCGGGAGCTTCGAACACCGGGGAGCTGTTTTTT. The chain has TRBV7-6 and TRBJ2-2; TRBD2 agrees at 8 bases. This CDR3 has 17 amino acids. Germline trimming cut 6 bases from V and 0 bases from J; bases unmatched to any gene: 9. In germline, CDR1 is SGHVS, CDR2 FNYEAQ. The full variable domain, in which reference TRBV7-6 and TRBJ2-2 provide the parts outside the CDR3, is GAGVSQSPRYKVTKRGQDVALRCDPISGHVSLYWYRQALGQGPEFLTYFNYEAQQDKSGLPNDRFSAERPEGSISTLTIQRTEQRDSAMYRCASSIPAGASNTGELFFGEGSRLTVL.